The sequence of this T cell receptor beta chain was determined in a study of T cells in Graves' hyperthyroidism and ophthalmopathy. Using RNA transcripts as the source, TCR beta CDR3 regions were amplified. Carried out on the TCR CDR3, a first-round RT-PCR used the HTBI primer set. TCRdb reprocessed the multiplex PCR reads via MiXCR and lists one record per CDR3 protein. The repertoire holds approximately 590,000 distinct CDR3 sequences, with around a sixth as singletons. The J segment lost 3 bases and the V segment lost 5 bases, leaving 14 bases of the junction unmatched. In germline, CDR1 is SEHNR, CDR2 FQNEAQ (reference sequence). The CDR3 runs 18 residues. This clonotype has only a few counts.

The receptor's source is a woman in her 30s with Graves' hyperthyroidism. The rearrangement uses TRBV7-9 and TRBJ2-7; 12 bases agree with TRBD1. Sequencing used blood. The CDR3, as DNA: TGTGCCAGCAGCCTACCCGGGACAGGGGGCGTTGGGTTCTACGAGCAGTACTTC. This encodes CASSLPGTGGVGFYEQYF.